The clone carrying this T cell receptor (beta chain) occurred many times. The V gene lost 0 bases and the J gene lost 7 bases, with 9 bases spanning the gap. CDR3 length: 14 amino acids. Germline V lookup: CDR1 LGHNA, CDR2 YSLEER. A TCRbeta library incorporating unique molecular identifiers was prepared. TCRdb reprocessed the PCR reads with MiXCR, giving one entry per CDR3 protein. The sample carries about 340,000 distinct CDR3 sequences, 10% recorded once. This specimen belongs to a study of T-cell reconstitution after alpha-beta-depleted transplantation in children. The chain joins TRBV4-3 to TRBJ2-2; no clear D gene. The source is a human donor who donated a stem cell graft to a child with acute lymphoblastic leukemia. This material consisted of PBMCs from the stem cell graft donor, taken from the stem cell graft. CDR3 DNA sequence: TGCGCCAGCAGCCAAGATATAGGCGTCGGGGAGCTGTTTTTT. This codes for CASSQDIGVGELFF.